The 23 T cell receptor beta chains reported below all come from one sample, sequenced in a study of shared clonotypes between healthy human individuals. Repertoires were generated with immunoSEQ multiplex PCR, while TCRdb's copy carries only in-frame clones and drops some. The sample shows 450,000 to 500,000 clones, about 85% of them seen only once. The material sequenced was PBMCs. These receptors all stem from a woman aged 40 to 50 in good health. Some clones in this sample may be carry-over from other donors' samples.

The V and J genes are TRBV7-2 and TRBJ1-2; tentative D call: TRBD1 (5 bases). CDR3 size: 15 residues. Germline assignment: CDR1 SGHTA and CDR2 FQGNSA. The germline V and J ends were trimmed by 5 bases and 4 bases, with 17 bases remaining between them. This CDR3 is CASSPHSTASYGYTF. The CDR3 DNA sequence: TGTGCCAGCAGCCCCCACTCGACAGCCTCCTATGGCTACACCTTC.

The chain couples TRBV2 to TRBJ2-7; unclear D gene. The length of the CDR3 is 15 residues. Trimming removed 2 bases from V and 0 bases from J, with 11 bases in between. Germline V gene sequence: CDR1 SNHLY, CDR2 FYNNEI. CDR3: CASSEISGSSYEQYF. As DNA, the CDR3 is TGTGCCAGCAGTGAAATCTCAGGTAGCTCCTACGAGCAGTACTTC.

This clone showed up just once. This chain links TRBV7-4 with TRBJ2-7; D not certain. The germline V gene has CDR1 SGHVT and CDR2 SQSDAQ. The germline V and J ends were trimmed by 8 bases and 1 base, with 18 bases remaining between them. The CDR3 covers 15 residues. The CDR3 here is CASARWVVFSYEQYF. CDR3 nucleotides: TGTGCCAGCGCAAGGTGGGTAGTATTTTCCTACGAGCAGTACTTC.

This clone was seen only once. This chain uses TRBV4-1 with TRBJ2-3, with a possible D match to TRBD1 (6 bases). Trimming pared 6 bases from V and 6 bases from J, leaving 19 bases between. Germline values: CDR1 MGHRA, CDR2 YSYEKL. The CDR3 is 15 amino acids. As DNA, the CDR3 is TGCGCCAGCAGTTCCACCGGGACAATCTCGGATACGCAGTATTTT. Encoded protein: CASSSTGTISDTQYF.

The chain employs TRBV6-1 and TRBJ2-5; tentative D call: TRBD1 (5 bases). Trimming cost V 4 bases and J 0 bases, with 12 bases left between them. There are 15 residues in the CDR3. Per the germline V gene, CDR1 is MNHNS and CDR2 is SASEGT. CDR3 coding DNA: TGTGCCAGCAGTGGGATCCCAGGGAACCAAGAGACCCAGTACTTC. It yields the protein CASSGIPGNQETQYF.

The chain is built from TRBV5-1 and TRBJ2-7; possible D gene TRBD2, 5 bases. Germline CDR1 and CDR2: SGHRS and YFSETQ. The V gene lost 4 bases and the J gene lost 0 bases, with 14 bases spanning the gap. The CDR3 is 15 residues long. The CDR3 reads CASSESGLRSYEQYF. The CDR3 DNA sequence: TGCGCCAGCAGCGAGAGCGGTCTACGCTCCTACGAGCAGTACTTC.

The chain joins TRBV7-3 to TRBJ1-1, with D unclear. This CDR3 is built from 14 residues. Germline V gene sequence: CDR1 SGHTA, CDR2 FQGTGA. V was pared by 5 bases and J by 0 bases, with 10 bases between. The CDR3 loop reads CASSREPVNTEAFF. CDR3 nucleotides: TGTGCCAGCAGCCGTGAGCCAGTGAACACTGAAGCTTTCTTT.

This clone was seen a few times. This chain joins TRBV9 and TRBJ1-1, with unresolved D. With 3 bases removed from V and 4 bases from J, the gap between germline ends came to 10 bases. Germline CDR1 is SGDLS and CDR2 is YYNGEE. The CDR3 is made up of 13 amino acids. Here the CDR3 DNA reads TGTGCCAGCAGCGGCGACCGCGGCACTGAAGCTTTCTTT. The encoded protein is CASSGDRGTEAFF. Filled out from reference TRBV9 and TRBJ1-1, the complete variable domain reads DSGVTQTPKHLITATGQRVTLRCSPRSGDLSVYWYQQSLDQGLQFLIQYYNGEERAKGNILERFSAQQFPDLHSELNLSSLELGDSALYFCASSGDRGTEAFFGQGTRLTVV.

The chain uses TRBV5-1 and TRBJ2-1, with 13 bases that match TRBD2. With 0 bases clipped from V and 9 bases from J, the junction kept 0 bases outside the gene matches. Germline values: CDR1 SGHRS, CDR2 YFSETQ. This CDR3 contains 14 residues. The CDR3 bases are TGCGCCAGCAGCTTGGGACTAGCGGGAGGTGAGCAGTTCTTC. It codes for CASSLGLAGGEQFF.

The V call is TRBV5-6, the J call TRBJ2-5; D possibly corresponds to TRBD1 (7 bases). The CDR3 has 14 amino acids. The V and J ends lost 5 bases and 5 bases respectively, with 16 bases between them. Germline values: CDR1 SGHDT, CDR2 YYEEEE. This chain's CDR3 is CASRAAGGGETQYF. In DNA form, the CDR3 reads TGTGCCAGCAGGGCGGCAGGGGGAGGTGAGACCCAGTACTTC.

Notes on this clone: Only one base separates this from a far larger clonotype, so it likely reflects a read error. The sample contains more than one DNA sequence encoding this CDR3. This chain uses TRBV4-2 with TRBJ1-2; D possibly corresponds to TRBD1 (5 bases). Germline CDR1 is LGHNA and CDR2 is YNFKEQ. The CDR3 loop spans 15 amino acids. This CDR3 is CASGQERSGNYGYTF. The CDR3 region has the DNA TGTGCCAGCGGCCAAGAGAGGTCAGGGAACTATGGCTACACCTTC.

The chain employs TRBV28 and TRBJ2-7; no reliable D call. V gave up 2 bases and J gave up 6 bases, with 5 bases separating them. The CDR3 spans 11 residues. In germline, CDR1 is MDHEN, CDR2 SYDVKM. The CDR3 nucleotides are TGTGCCAGCAGTTTAGGTGGCGAGCAGTACTTC. It encodes CASSLGGEQYF.

Worth noting for this clone: It is likely a read error: a sequence one base away is far more abundant. The V gene is TRBV2, the J gene TRBJ2-5; 9 bases line up with TRBD2. Germline-derived CDR1 and CDR2 are SNHLY and FYNNEI. This CDR3 has 15 residues. Germline trimming cut 5 bases from V and 5 bases from J; bases unmatched to any gene: 9. The CDR3 nucleotides read TGTGCCAGCAGTCCCAGCGGGAGGAAGTGGGAGACCCAGTACTTC. Translation gives CASSPSGRKWETQYF.

The DNA of the CDR3 is TGCGCCAGCAGCGGCAATAGAGCGGGAGGTGGTACGCAGTATTTT. Translating gives CASSGNRAGGGTQYF. The chain employs TRBV5-1 and TRBJ2-3; 9 nucleotides align to TRBD2. J gave up 8 bases and V 4 bases, and 11 bases lay outside the gene matches. The CDR3 contains 15 residues. CDR1 and CDR2 (germline): SGHRS, YFSETQ. Full variable domain (rest looked up from reference TRBV5-1 and TRBJ2-3): KAGVTQTPRYLIKTRGQQVTLSCSPISGHRSVSWYQQTPGQGLQFLFEYFSETQRNKGNFPGRFSGRQFSNSRSEMNVSTLELGDSALYLCASSGNRAGGGTQYFGPGTRLTVL.

V and J are TRBV18 and TRBJ1-1; 10 bases match TRBD1. This CDR3 spans 17 amino acids. From germline, CDR1 is KGHSH and CDR2 LQKENI. The J segment lost 0 bases and the V segment lost 4 bases, leaving 8 bases of the junction unmatched. CDR3 nucleotide sequence: TGTGCCAGCTCACGGGGACAGGGGTCGGGGATGAACACTGAAGCTTTCTTT. This sequence encodes CASSRGQGSGMNTEAFF.

This chain joins TRBV11-2 and TRBJ2-2, with 10 bases aligning to TRBD1. CDR1 SGHAT and CDR2 FQNNGV come from the germline V gene. V was pared by 4 bases and J by 5 bases, with 4 bases of the junction left unmatched. The CDR3 runs to 15 residues. CDR3 sequence (DNA): TGTGCCAGCAGCTCCCGGGACAGGGGAACCGGGGAGCTGTTTTTT. It translates to CASSSRDRGTGELFF. Full variable domain (remainder filled in from reference TRBV11-2 and TRBJ2-2): EAGVAQSPRYKIIEKRQSVAFWCNPISGHATLYWYQQILGQGPKLLIQFQNNGVVDDSQLPKDRFSAERLKGVDSTLKIQPAKLEDSAVYLCASSSRDRGTGELFFGEGSRLTVL.

This clone has only a few counts. This CDR3 reads CASSSSGRAWETQYF. The CDR3 DNA is TGTGCCAGCAGCTCTAGCGGGAGGGCCTGGGAGACCCAGTACTTC. V gene TRBV7-8 combines with J gene TRBJ2-5, with 12 bases aligning to TRBD2. Germline CDR1 is SGHVS and CDR2 is FQNEAQ. Trimming cost V 4 bases and J 5 bases; bases outside gene matches: 5. The CDR3 is 15 residues long.

This chain joins TRBV7-9 and TRBJ2-3; TRBD2 might be the D (6 bases). The V end lost 4 bases, the J end lost 2 bases, and 16 bases lay between the germline ends. Germline V gives CDR1 SEHNR, CDR2 FQNEAQ (reference sequence). The CDR3 consists of 16 residues. The CDR3 protein is CASSYPSDTFTDTQYF. In DNA, the CDR3 is TGTGCCAGCAGCTACCCTAGCGATACATTCACAGATACGCAGTATTTT.

This chain uses TRBV6-5 with TRBJ2-7; the D gene could be TRBD1 or TRBD2 (5 bases each). This CDR3 has 14 residues. V was clipped by 2 bases and J by 0 bases, with 8 bases between them. Per germline, CDR1 MNHEY and CDR2 SVGAGI. CDR3 sequence reads: CASSYRDGSYEQYF. DNA of the CDR3: TGTGCCAGCAGTTACCGGGACGGCTCCTACGAGCAGTACTTC.

This clone was counted only a few times. The chain employs TRBV20-1 and TRBJ1-2, with D maybe TRBD1 (5 bases). The CDR3 runs to 10 residues. Between the trimmed V and J ends, which lost 6 bases and 10 bases, there was a span of 12 bases. The germline V gene encodes CDR1 DFQATT and CDR2 SNEGSKA (reference sequence). The DNA for the CDR3 is TGCAGTGCCAGTGGGGACCTCTACACCTTC. Amino acids: CSASGDLYTF.

The chain links TRBV7-2 to TRBJ2-5; TRBD1 is a possible D gene (5 bases). The CDR3 loop spans 14 amino acids. V shed 6 bases and J shed 5 bases, with 16 bases lying between them. From germline, CDR1 is SGHTA and CDR2 FQGNSA. CDR3 DNA: TGTGCCAGCAGGGACCGCAGGGCTGGGGAGACCCAGTACTTC. Protein product: CASRDRRAGETQYF.

The chain links TRBV9 to TRBJ2-3; 10 bases match TRBD2. The CDR3 has 17 residues. V was clipped by 0 bases and J by 0 bases; unmatched bases: 4. CDR1 and CDR2 (germline): SGDLS, YYNGEE. The CDR3 sequence: CASSVGASGGSTDTQYF. CDR3 in DNA: TGTGCCAGCAGCGTAGGGGCTAGCGGGGGAAGCACAGATACGCAGTATTTT. The whole variable domain, filled in from reference TRBV9 and TRBJ2-3, reads DSGVTQTPKHLITATGQRVTLRCSPRSGDLSVYWYQQSLDQGLQFLIQYYNGEERAKGNILERFSAQQFPDLHSELNLSSLELGDSALYFCASSVGASGGSTDTQYFGPGTRLTVL.

The rearrangement joins TRBV28 to TRBJ1-2; TRBD1 might be the D (5 bases). CDR3 length equals 14 residues. The germline CDR1 and CDR2 sequences are MDHEN and SYDVKM. Trimming removed 2 bases at V and 4 bases at J, with 11 bases between. For the CDR3, the DNA is TGTGCCAGCAGTTTACTCAGGACAAGCTATGGCTACACCTTC. Translated, it gives CASSLLRTSYGYTF.